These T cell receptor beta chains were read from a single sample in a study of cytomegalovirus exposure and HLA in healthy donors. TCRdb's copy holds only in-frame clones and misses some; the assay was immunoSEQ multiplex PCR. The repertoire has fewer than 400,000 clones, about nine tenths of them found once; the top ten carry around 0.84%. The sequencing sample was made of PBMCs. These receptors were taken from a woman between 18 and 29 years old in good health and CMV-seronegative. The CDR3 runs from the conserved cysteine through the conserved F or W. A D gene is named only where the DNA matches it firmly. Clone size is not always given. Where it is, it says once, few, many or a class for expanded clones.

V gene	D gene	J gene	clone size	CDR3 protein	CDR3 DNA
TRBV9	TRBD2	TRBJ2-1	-	CASSVGWAGGQGEQFF	TGTGCCAGCAGCGTAGGATGGGCGGGAGGCCAGGGTGAGCAGTTCTTC
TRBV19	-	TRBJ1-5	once	CASRPRRQGSDQPQHF	TGTGCCAGTAGACCCCGGCGGCAGGGGAGTGATCAGCCCCAGCATTTT
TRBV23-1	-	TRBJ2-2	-	CASSHTKRGGELFF	TGCGCCAGCAGCCACACTAAGAGAGGAGGGGAGCTGTTTTTT
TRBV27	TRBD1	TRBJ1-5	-	CASTSRQGGDQPQHF	TGTGCCAGCACGTCACGACAGGGCGGGGATCAGCCCCAGCATTTT
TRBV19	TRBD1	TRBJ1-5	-	CASSIDFPGTGVDSNQPQHF	TGTGCCAGTAGTATAGACTTTCCCGGGACAGGGGTGGATAGCAATCAGCCCCAGCATTTT
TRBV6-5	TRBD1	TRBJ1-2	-	CASSYSGQGGYGYTF	TGTGCCAGCAGTTACTCGGGGCAGGGGGGCTATGGCTACACCTTC
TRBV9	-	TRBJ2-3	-	CASSFPQGEGPDTQYF	TGTGCCAGCAGCTTCCCACAGGGGGAGGGTCCAGATACGCAGTATTTT
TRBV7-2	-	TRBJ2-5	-	CASSDRRTQYF	TGTGCCAGCAGCGATAGAAGGACCCAGTACTTC
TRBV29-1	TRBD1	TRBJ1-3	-	CGTGGLLGTIYF	TGCGGAACAGGGGGCCTCCTTGGCACCATATATTTT
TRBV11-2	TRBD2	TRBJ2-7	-	CASSLDISGASYEQYF	TGTGCCAGCAGCTTAGATATTAGCGGGGCTTCCTACGAGCAGTACTTC
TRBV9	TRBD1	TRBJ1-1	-	CASSAGIGQGKTEAFF	TGTGCCAGCAGCGCGGGGATCGGACAGGGAAAAACTGAAGCTTTCTTT
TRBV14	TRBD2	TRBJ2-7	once	CASSPSVREPTYEQYF	TGTGCCAGCAGCCCGTCGGTGCGGGAGCCAACCTACGAGCAGTACTTC
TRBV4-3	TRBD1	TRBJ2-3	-	CASSQDFGRGPDTQYF	TGCGCCAGCAGCCAAGATTTCGGCAGGGGGCCAGATACGCAGTATTTT
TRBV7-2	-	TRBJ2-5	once	CASSLGRLQETQYF	TGTGCCAGCAGCTTAGGGCGGTTACAAGAGACCCAGTACTTC